The clone carrying this T cell receptor beta chain was seen only once. Its antigen remains unknown. J lost 6 bases, V lost 3 bases, and 21 bases had no gene match. Germline V gene data show CDR1 as LNHDA and CDR2 as SQIVND (reference sequence). The CDR3 is made up of 20 amino acids. This sample was included in a study of T cell responses to AZD1222 COVID-19 vaccine. Study results and limitations: Unmutated variant regions are reportedly targeted by nearly half of spike-specific TCRs. Donors were chiefly white British, with a greater number of females, and clonal diversity was perhaps underestimated. Repertoire sampling was restricted to post-peak T cell response timepoints.

Some clones are missing from TCRdb's copy, which holds only in-frame ones; the method was immunoSEQ multiplex PCR. Of about 160,000 clones listed, roughly 90% are singletons. The origin of this receptor is an adult in good health. The chain joins TRBV19 to TRBJ1-5; 9 bases are shared with TRBD1. Sequences were derived from peripheral blood, sampled on day 0 of AZD1222 vaccination. CDR3 sequence: CASSINTPGQGMGFGQPQHF. The DNA of the CDR3 is TGTGCCAGTAGTATCAACACACCGGGACAGGGTATGGGGTTTGGTCAGCCCCAGCATTTT.